Listed below are T cell receptor beta chains from one sample, sequenced in a study of T cell responses to AZD1222 COVID-19 vaccine. Sequencing was performed with immunoSEQ multiplex PCR; in TCRdb, only in-frame clones are kept and a portion is missing. The data contain some 140,000 clones, roughly nine tenths of them singletons. Sequenced here: peripheral blood, sampled on day 0 of AZD1222 vaccination. Receptors originate from an adult in good health. The CDR3 runs from the conserved cysteine through the conserved F or W. Each record gives: CDR3 protein, CDR3 DNA, D gene, clone size, V gene, J gene, CDR3 length. The D gene is left open where the match is weak. Rows give clone size only sometimes, using once, few, many, or a class for an expanded clone.

CDR3: CASSLAGDNSPLHF
DNA: TGTGCCAGCAGCTTAGCGGGGGATAATTCACCCCTCCACTTT
D: -
size: -
V: TRBV7-6
J: TRBJ1-6
length: 14

CDR3: CASSPETGGEAFF
DNA: TGTGCCAGCAGCCCAGAGACTGGGGGTGAAGCTTTCTTT
D: -
size: once
V: TRBV9
J: TRBJ1-1
length: 13

CDR3: CASSLAPGARTGELFF
DNA: TGTGCCAGCAGCCTGGCCCCGGGGGCGCGGACCGGGGAGCTGTTTTTT
D: -
size: -
V: TRBV7-2
J: TRBJ2-2
length: 16

CDR3: CASSRPQGANYGYTF
DNA: TGTGCCAGCAGTCGGCCTCAGGGGGCCAACTATGGCTACACCTTC
D: TRBD1
size: -
V: TRBV6-2/TRBV6-3
J: TRBJ1-2
length: 15

CDR3: CASARTGRNTEAFF
DNA: TGTGCCAGCGCCAGGACAGGGAGGAACACTGAAGCTTTCTTT
D: TRBD1
size: once
V: TRBV28
J: TRBJ1-1
length: 14

CDR3: CASSLGRDTYEQYF
DNA: TGTGCCAGCAGCTTGGGGAGGGACACATACGAGCAGTACTTC
D: -
size: -
V: TRBV5-4
J: TRBJ2-7
length: 14

CDR3: CASSLDGGGWNEQYF
DNA: TGTGCCAGCAGCTTAGATGGCGGGGGCTGGAACGAGCAGTACTTC
D: -
size: once
V: TRBV7-2
J: TRBJ2-7
length: 15

CDR3: CASSLRLGYQETQYF
DNA: TGTGCCAGCAGCTTAAGGTTGGGGTACCAAGAGACCCAGTACTTC
D: -
size: -
V: TRBV7-2
J: TRBJ2-5
length: 15

CDR3: CASSQEEGAETQYF
DNA: TGTGCCAGCAGCCAAGAAGAAGGAGCAGAGACCCAGTACTTC
D: -
size: -
V: TRBV4-2
J: TRBJ2-5
length: 14

CDR3: CARSWGEEQYF
DNA: TGTGCCAGAAGTTGGGGGGAGGAGCAGTACTTC
D: -
size: -
V: TRBV5-3
J: TRBJ2-7
length: 11

CDR3: CASSLISNWLSNYGYTF
DNA: TGTGCCAGCAGCTTAATCTCAAATTGGCTCTCTAACTATGGCTACACCTTC
D: -
size: -
V: TRBV7-9
J: TRBJ1-2
length: 17

CDR3: CAARQNPNYGYTF
DNA: TGTGCCGCACGACAGAACCCTAACTATGGCTACACCTTC
D: -
size: -
V: TRBV12-3/TRBV12-4
J: TRBJ1-2
length: 13

CDR3: CASRSGQGPNSGNTIYF
DNA: TGTGCCAGCAGGTCGGGACAGGGGCCCAACTCTGGAAACACCATATATTTT
D: TRBD1
size: -
V: TRBV28
J: TRBJ1-3
length: 17

CDR3: CAWSPRVSLNRLREKLFF
DNA: TGTGCCTGGAGCCCCCGGGTCAGCCTCAACAGGTTACGGGAAAAACTGTTTTTT
D: -
size: -
V: TRBV30
J: TRBJ1-4
length: 18

CDR3: CASSLGGRGNTIYF
DNA: TGCGCCAGCAGCTTGGGGGGGCGAGGAAACACCATATATTTT
D: -
size: -
V: TRBV5-1
J: TRBJ1-3
length: 14

CDR3: CASSLAPTGQASYEQYF
DNA: TGTGCCAGCAGCTTAGCCCCTACAGGGCAGGCCTCCTACGAGCAGTACTTC
D: -
size: -
V: TRBV7-6
J: TRBJ2-7
length: 17

CDR3: CASSLYLHEAFF
DNA: TGTGCCAGCAGTTTATATTTGCATGAAGCTTTCTTT
D: -
size: -
V: TRBV28
J: TRBJ1-1
length: 12

CDR3: CASSPTRNSPLHF
DNA: TGTGCCAGCAGCCCTACAAGGAACTCACCCCTCCACTTT
D: -
size: -
V: TRBV14
J: TRBJ1-6
length: 13

CDR3: CATTENNYEQYF
DNA: TGTGCCACGACAGAGAATAACTACGAGCAGTACTTC
D: -
size: -
V: TRBV19
J: TRBJ2-7
length: 12

CDR3: CSASRIGGYEKLFF
DNA: TGCAGTGCTAGTCGTATCGGAGGATATGAAAAACTGTTTTTT
D: -
size: -
V: TRBV20-1
J: TRBJ1-4
length: 14

CDR3: CASSVPEGAVYGYTF
DNA: TGTGCCAGCAGCGTCCCTGAGGGGGCAGTCTACGGCTACACCTTC
D: TRBD1
size: -
V: TRBV7-9
J: TRBJ1-2
length: 15

CDR3: CASNRDGIATNEKLFF
DNA: TGCGCCAGTAACCGGGACGGAATTGCAACTAATGAAAAACTGTTTTTT
D: -
size: -
V: TRBV4-1
J: TRBJ1-4
length: 16

CDR3: CASVGSTLAGGLFF
DNA: TGCGCCAGCGTAGGGTCGACGCTAGCGGGGGGGTTGTTCTTC
D: TRBD2
size: -
V: TRBV4-1
J: TRBJ2-1
length: 14

CDR3: CAITEGANYGYTF
DNA: TGTGCCATCACCGAGGGGGCGAACTATGGCTACACCTTC
D: TRBD1
size: -
V: TRBV10-3
J: TRBJ1-2
length: 13

CDR3: CASSPWGRGGVDEQFF
DNA: TGTGCCAGCAGCCCCTGGGGGCGGGGGGGCGTCGATGAGCAGTTCTTC
D: TRBD2
size: -
V: TRBV11-2
J: TRBJ2-1
length: 16

CDR3: CASSLDSGRNTIYF
DNA: TGTGCCAGCAGCTTAGATTCAGGGCGAAACACCATATATTTT
D: -
size: -
V: TRBV7-9
J: TRBJ1-3
length: 14

CDR3: CASSLYRTWGFF
DNA: TGTGCCAGCAGCTTATATAGAACCTGGGGGTTCTTC
D: -
size: once
V: TRBV11-2
J: TRBJ2-1
length: 12

CDR3: CASSRVLANEKLFF
DNA: TGCGCCAGCAGCCGTGTATTAGCTAATGAAAAACTGTTTTTT
D: -
size: -
V: TRBV4-1
J: TRBJ1-4
length: 14

CDR3: CASSPVVEPYNEQFF
DNA: TGTGCCAGCAGCCCCGTGGTGGAACCCTACAATGAGCAGTTCTTC
D: -
size: -
V: TRBV9
J: TRBJ2-1
length: 15

CDR3: CASSYSGPGQPQHF
DNA: TGTGCCAGCAGTTACTCGGGACCTGGTCAGCCCCAGCATTTT
D: -
size: -
V: TRBV6-5
J: TRBJ1-5
length: 14

CDR3: CASSPMTGTGELFF
DNA: TGCGCCAGCAGCCCGATGACAGGGACCGGGGAGCTGTTTTTT
D: TRBD1
size: -
V: TRBV5-1
J: TRBJ2-2
length: 14

CDR3: CASSSGITGELFF
DNA: TGTGCCAGCAGTTCAGGGATCACCGGGGAGCTGTTTTTT
D: -
size: -
V: TRBV6-5
J: TRBJ2-2
length: 13

CDR3: CASSATGRAGGGNYGYTF
DNA: TGTGCCAGCAGCGCTACGGGCAGGGCAGGTGGGGGAAACTATGGCTACACCTTC
D: -
size: -
V: TRBV7-2
J: TRBJ1-2
length: 18

CDR3: CASSPIGTGRNQPQHF
DNA: TGTGCCAGCTCACCGATTGGGACAGGGCGCAATCAGCCCCAGCATTTT
D: TRBD1
size: -
V: TRBV18
J: TRBJ1-5
length: 16

CDR3: CASSLTGSQGANVLTF
DNA: TGCGCCAGCAGCTTGACAGGCTCCCAAGGGGCCAACGTCCTGACTTTC
D: -
size: -
V: TRBV5-1
J: TRBJ2-6
length: 16

CDR3: CASSQDATGGGYNSPLHF
DNA: TGCGCCAGCAGCCAAGACGCGACAGGGGGCGGGTATAATTCACCCCTCCACTTT
D: TRBD1
size: -
V: TRBV4-1
J: TRBJ1-6
length: 18

CDR3: CASSLGTGGYTDTQYF
DNA: TGTGCCAGCAGCCTGGGTACGGGAGGGTACACAGATACGCAGTATTTT
D: TRBD2
size: -
V: TRBV5-8
J: TRBJ2-3
length: 16

CDR3: CASSFGSQGLTEAFF
DNA: TGTGCCAGCAGCTTCGGTTCACAGGGTCTCACTGAAGCTTTCTTT
D: -
size: -
V: TRBV7-8
J: TRBJ1-1
length: 15

CDR3: CASSLTGGGQPQHF
DNA: TGTGCCAGCAGTTTGACAGGGGGCGGTCAGCCCCAGCATTTT
D: TRBD1
size: -
V: TRBV2
J: TRBJ1-5
length: 14

CDR3: CASSIDPGNQPQHF
DNA: TGTGCCAGTAGTATCGACCCTGGCAATCAGCCCCAGCATTTT
D: -
size: -
V: TRBV19
J: TRBJ1-5
length: 14

CDR3: CASSPGQSDSGNTIYF
DNA: TGTGCCAGCTCACCAGGTCAGTCCGACTCTGGAAACACCATATATTTT
D: -
size: -
V: TRBV18
J: TRBJ1-3
length: 16

CDR3: CASSSFWGGRNYGYTF
DNA: TGTGCCAGCTCAAGCTTCTGGGGAGGTAGAAACTATGGCTACACCTTC
D: -
size: -
V: TRBV18
J: TRBJ1-2
length: 16

CDR3: CASSVERGGTDTQYF
DNA: TGTGCCAGCAGTGTCGAGCGGGGGGGCACAGATACGCAGTATTTT
D: TRBD2
size: -
V: TRBV6-4
J: TRBJ2-3
length: 15

CDR3: CASTQGAYGYTF
DNA: TGTGCCAGCACGCAGGGGGCCTATGGCTACACCTTC
D: TRBD1
size: -
V: TRBV2
J: TRBJ1-2
length: 12

CDR3: CASRLVAGGPDTQYF
DNA: TGCGCCAGCAGGCTGGTAGCAGGGGGTCCAGATACGCAGTATTTT
D: TRBD1
size: -
V: TRBV5-1
J: TRBJ2-3
length: 15

CDR3: CASSVEPRGSYGYTF
DNA: TGTGCCAGCAGCGTAGAGCCAAGGGGTAGCTATGGCTACACCTTC
D: -
size: -
V: TRBV9
J: TRBJ1-2
length: 15

CDR3: CASSPGVGGYTF
DNA: TGTGCCAGCAGTCCAGGGGTCGGAGGCTACACCTTC
D: -
size: -
V: TRBV6-6
J: TRBJ1-2
length: 12

CDR3: CASSHGQGRTGELFF
DNA: TGTGCCAGCAGCCACGGACAGGGCCGGACCGGGGAGCTGTTTTTT
D: TRBD1
size: -
V: TRBV5-8
J: TRBJ2-2
length: 15

CDR3: CASFATGDTEAFF
DNA: TGTGCCAGCTTCGCGACAGGAGACACTGAAGCTTTCTTT
D: -
size: -
V: TRBV18
J: TRBJ1-1
length: 13

CDR3: CASSFTSGANTGELFF
DNA: TGCGCCAGCAGCTTCACTAGCGGGGCGAACACCGGGGAGCTGTTTTTT
D: TRBD2
size: -
V: TRBV5-1
J: TRBJ2-2
length: 16

CDR3: CASSPLGHQETQYF
DNA: TGTGCCAGCAGCCCCCTTGGTCACCAAGAGACCCAGTACTTC
D: -
size: -
V: TRBV4-2
J: TRBJ2-5
length: 14

CDR3: CASSPSGDSYTF
DNA: TGTGCCAGCTCACCTTCAGGGGATAGCTACACCTTC
D: -
size: -
V: TRBV18
J: TRBJ1-2
length: 12

CDR3: CASRMTGNTGELFF
DNA: TGCGCCAGCAGAATGACAGGGAACACCGGGGAGCTGTTTTTT
D: -
size: -
V: TRBV5-1
J: TRBJ2-2
length: 14